Below, 18 T cell receptor beta chains from the same sample are listed, as sequenced in a study of T-cell reconstitution after alpha-beta-depleted transplantation in children (dated by TCRdb to the mid-2010s). Beyond this particular receptor, the publication reports: About two months after transplant, the apparently early recovery of alphabetaT-cell counts reportedly depended on just several hundred clones that had expanded rapidly and came from non-depleted graft cells.

No cognate antigen is known for these TCRs. The sample's time point label, in plain terms: day 60 (about 2 months) after transplantation. The label giving this sample's treatment or condition can be read as: allogeneic hematopoietic cell transplantation with graft depleted of TCRalphabeta T cells and CD19 B cells. The library came from PCR. Sequencing was carried out with an Illumina HiSeq 2500. TCR library preparation used molecular barcoding, with unique molecular identifiers applied to normalize quantification of the TCRbeta repertoire. TCRdb reran the public reads through fastp at Q25 and MiXCR, keeping productive beta chains. Every CDR3 protein is listed once, alongside the most common genes and DNA of its rows. This sample gives 30,000 or so distinct CDR3 sequences in total; approximately 6.9% of them show up just once. The ten largest clonotypes hold around 30% of the sample. The sample in question was peripheral blood, obtained 60 days after TCRalphabeta/CD19-depleted stem cell transplant. These TCRs come from a child in the first two years of life who had a stem cell transplant for acute myeloid leukemia, so the T cells may come from the graft donor.

Only a few counts were recorded for this clonotype. The chain links TRBV6-5 to TRBJ1-5; 7 bases are shared with TRBD1. The CDR3 is made up of 15 amino acids. Germline V gives CDR1 MNHEY, CDR2 SVGAGI. Unmatched junction bases numbered 5, after V lost 2 bases and J lost 4 bases. DNA for the CDR3: TGTGCCAGCAGTTACCGACAGGGACGTAATCAGCCCCAGCATTTT. Its protein product is CASSYRQGRNQPQHF.

This clonotype was observed at least ten times. V is TRBV20-1 and J is TRBJ2-7; no definite D call. V was clipped by 5 bases and J by 0 bases, with 8 bases between them. The CDR3 spans 12 residues. The germline gives CDR1 DFQATT, CDR2 SNEGSKA (reference sequence). The CDR3 reads CSAADTSYEQYF. CDR3 DNA sequence: TGCAGTGCTGCTGACACCTCCTACGAGCAGTACTTC.

The sample holds many counts of this clonotype. The chain joins TRBV25-1 to TRBJ2-5; D remains unclear. The CDR3 extends over 14 amino acids. V was pared by 1 base and J by 4 bases, with 10 bases between. CDR1 MGHDK and CDR2 SYGVNS come from the germline V gene. CDR3 in DNA: TGTGCCAGCAGTGAATTAGCCCAAATAGAGACCCAGTACTTC. This sequence encodes CASSELAQIETQYF.

This clonotype was recorded at least ten times. This chain links TRBV12-3 or TRBV12-4 with TRBJ2-7; D not resolved. V gave up 5 bases and J gave up 5 bases, with 10 bases separating them. CDR3 size: 12 residues. CDR3 in DNA: TGTGCCAGCAGTCACGTGTTCCACGAGCAGTACTTC. Protein product: CASSHVFHEQYF.

This clonotype occurred a few times. The chain couples TRBV7-2 to TRBJ2-7; 12 positions match TRBD2. CDR3 length: 15 residues. Germline assignment: CDR1 SGHTA and CDR2 FQGNSA. After removal of 6 bases from V and 3 bases from J, the junction contained 6 bases not matched to a gene. CDR3 in DNA: TGTGCCAGCAGTATGGGACTAGCGGGTTTCTACGAGCAGTACTTC. The encoded protein is CASSMGLAGFYEQYF.

By sample fraction, this clonotype is medium-sized (0.01 to 0.1%). The gene calls are TRBV7-8 and TRBJ2-3; unclear D gene. CDR3 length: 12 residues. Germline loops: CDR1 SGHVS, CDR2 FQNEAQ. Trimming took 4 bases from V and 4 from J, leaving 6 bases between them. The DNA of the CDR3 is TGTGCCAGCAGCTGGCTATCAGATACGCAGTATTTT. This gives the protein CASSWLSDTQYF. The variable domain in full, completed from reference TRBV7-8 and TRBJ2-3, reads GAGVSQSPRYKVAKRGQDVALRCDPISGHVSLFWYQQALGQGPEFLTYFQNEAQLDKSGLPSDRFFAERPEGSVSTLKIQRTQQEDSAVYLCASSWLSDTQYFGPGTRLTVL.

This clonotype showed up many times. This chain connects TRBV15 to TRBJ2-1, with D unresolved. Trimming removed 1 base from V and 9 bases from J, with 7 bases in between. CDR3 length: 12 amino acids. Germline CDR1 and CDR2: LNHNV and YYDKDF (reference sequence). The chain's CDR3 is CATSRGGSEQFF. In DNA, the CDR3 is TGTGCCACCAGCAGAGGTGGAAGTGAGCAGTTCTTC.

In its sample, this clonotype was seen many times. V usage is TRBV7-3 and J usage is TRBJ1-1; 9 bases line up with TRBD1. This CDR3 has 13 amino acids. Germline CDR1 reads SGHTA; CDR2 reads FQGTGA. With V trimmed by 6 bases and J by 11 bases, 10 bases remained unmatched. For the CDR3, the DNA is TGTGCCAGCAGTCCCTCGGGACAGGGCCGCGCTTTCTTT. Protein product: CASSPSGQGRAFF.

This clonotype came up many times. J is TRBJ1-1 and V is TRBV3-1; D is perhaps TRBD1 (5 bases). Trimming took off 4 bases at V and 3 bases at J, with 9 bases between the two ends. This CDR3 comprises 13 residues. Germline V gene data show CDR1 as LGHDT and CDR2 as YNNKEL (reference sequence). The CDR3, as DNA: TGTGCCAGCAGCCCCACGGGGGACACTGAAGCTTTCTTT. Amino acid sequence: CASSPTGDTEAFF.

For the CDR3, the DNA is TGTGCCAGCAGCCTGAGCGCCGGGACTAGCGATACGCAGTATTTT. This codes for CASSLSAGTSDTQYF. The chain recombines TRBV7-7 with TRBJ2-3, with TRBD2 matching 9 bases. V trimming: 5 bases; J trimming: 6 bases; junction bases outside the gene matches: 9. Germline values: CDR1 SSHAT, CDR2 FNYEAQ (reference sequence). This CDR3 has 15 residues.

This clonotype was recorded at least ten times. The CDR3 coding sequence is TGTGCCAGCAGCCGGACAGTTGATGGCTACACCTTC. This codes for CASSRTVDGYTF. The chain links TRBV7-9 to TRBJ1-2, with a weak D call TRBD1 (6 bases). V lost 5 bases and J lost 6, with 10 bases in between. This CDR3 spans 12 amino acids. Looked up from germline, CDR1 is SEHNR and CDR2 is FQNEAQ (reference sequence).

This clonotype occurred many times. CDR3 region: CASSQGPYGYTF. In DNA, the CDR3 is TGTGCCAGCAGCCAGGGCCCCTATGGCTACACCTTC. This chain uses TRBV4-2 with TRBJ1-2; D ambiguous. Trimming cost V 3 bases and J 4 bases, with 6 bases left between them. The CDR3 extends over 12 amino acids. Germline lookup yields CDR1 LGHNA and CDR2 YNFKEQ.

This clonotype was seen repeatedly, ten times or more. In this CDR3 the conserved last residue, phenylalanine or tryptophan, is missing, so a read error is likely. It is unclear where the CDR3 begins or ends on the DNA, so no DNA is shown, and the CDR3 is as TCRdb lists it. The genes are TRBV3-1 and TRBJ2-4; TRBD1 was called by the table and not checked on the DNA. The germline V gene has CDR1 LGHDT and CDR2 YNNKEL (reference sequence). With termini counted, the CDR3 has 11 amino acids. The CDR3 sequence: CASSPGTGVSY.

This chain connects TRBV5-5 to TRBJ2-6, with 7 bases aligning to TRBD1. The CDR3 sequence is 15 residues long. Germline lookup yields CDR1 SGHKS and CDR2 YYEKEE (reference sequence). V shed 0 bases, J shed 6 bases, and the junction held 3 bases outside the gene matches. CDR3 amino acids: CASSLADRAANVLTF. CDR3 nucleotides: TGTGCCAGCAGCTTGGCTGACAGGGCGGCCAACGTCCTGACTTTC.

This clonotype has a count of ten or more. The chain recombines TRBV27 with TRBJ2-4; TRBD1 matches 11 bases. J was trimmed by 9 bases and V by 0 bases; bases with no gene match: 7. The CDR3 totals 16 residues. CDR1 is MNHEY and CDR2 is SMNVEV in the germline V gene (reference sequence). The CDR3 reads CASSLSGTGGRVIQYF. In DNA form, the CDR3 reads TGTGCCAGCAGTTTATCGGGGACAGGGGGAAGGGTCATTCAGTACTTC.

There are many counts of this clonotype. V gene TRBV27 combines with J gene TRBJ2-3; D is undetermined. The CDR3 is made up of 17 amino acids. The germline CDR1 and CDR2 sequences are MNHEY and SMNVEV (reference sequence). The V and J ends lost 3 bases and 2 bases respectively, with 18 bases between them. This CDR3 is CASSLWSSSLTTDTQYF. In nucleotides, the CDR3 is TGTGCCAGCAGTTTGTGGTCCAGTTCCCTCACCACAGATACGCAGTATTTT.

This clonotype came up many times. This rearrangement joins TRBV6-5 to TRBJ2-1, with D possibly matching TRBD1 (5 bases). The CDR3 has 14 amino acids. Trimming removed 2 bases from V and 6 bases from J, with 11 bases in between. The germline CDR1 and CDR2 sequences are MNHEY and SVGAGI. Here the CDR3 reads CASSYQGKGNEQFF. The CDR3 DNA reads as TGTGCCAGCAGTTACCAGGGAAAGGGCAATGAGCAGTTCTTC.

This clonotype has more than one count but fewer than ten. This rearrangement joins TRBV4-3 to TRBJ2-7; 10 nucleotides match TRBD1. The CDR3 sequence is 16 residues long. Germline CDR1 and CDR2: LGHNA and YSLEER. With V trimmed by 1 base and J by 7 bases, 10 bases remained unmatched. The CDR3 is CASSQVAGTGVGEQYF. The CDR3 DNA reads as TGCGCCAGCAGCCAAGTGGCCGGGACAGGGGTAGGTGAGCAGTACTTC.